Listed here are 10 T cell receptor beta chains from one sample, sequenced in a study of T cell repertoires in cytomegalovirus infection. TCRdb reprocessed the reads with MiXCR, giving one entry per CDR3 protein. The sample lists roughly 500,000 distinct CDR3 sequences, more than 15% occurring once. Sample: CD8+ T cells from PBMCs. These TCRs come from a human donor in good health (CMV status not recorded). Some clones in this sample may be carry-over from other donors' samples.

This clonotype was counted only a few times. This chain uses TRBV20-1 with TRBJ2-1; D may be TRBD1 (6 bases). V gave up 3 bases and J gave up 0 bases, with 18 bases separating them. The germline V gene has CDR1 DFQATT and CDR2 SNEGSKA (reference sequence). This CDR3 is built from 17 residues. In DNA, the CDR3 is TGCAGTGCTAGTGGGGACGTTAGGGGGAGCTCCTACAATGAGCAGTTCTTC. Translated, it gives CSASGDVRGSSYNEQFF.

This clonotype was recorded at least ten times. The chain is built from TRBV4-1 and TRBJ1-1; the D gene is possibly TRBD1 (5 bases). The V end lost 6 bases, the J end lost 1 base, and 9 bases lay between the germline ends. From germline, CDR1 is MGHRA and CDR2 YSYEKL. This CDR3 spans 13 amino acids. CDR3 sequence: CASRRQRNTEAFF. CDR3 sequence (DNA): TGCGCCAGCAGGCGACAGAGGAACACTGAAGCTTTCTTT.

This clonotype was observed many times. The chain joins TRBV4-1 to TRBJ1-3, with no clear D. Germline lookup yields CDR1 MGHRA and CDR2 YSYEKL. V lost 0 bases and J lost 0, with 9 bases in between. The CDR3 loop spans 16 amino acids. The CDR3 DNA reads TGCGCCAGCAGCCAAGACGAGGCTGACTCTGGAAACACCATATATTTT. Residues: CASSQDEADSGNTIYF.

The J gene is TRBJ1-1, the V gene TRBV7-4; tentative D call: TRBD1 (5 bases). This CDR3 has 13 residues. CDR1 is SGHVT, CDR2 SQSDAQ, per germline. V was trimmed by 5 bases and J by 6 bases, leaving 13 bases between them. The CDR3 DNA reads TGTGCCAGCAGCCCACGGGGGGGGGCTGAAGCTTTCTTT. Residues: CASSPRGGAEAFF.

The rearrangement uses TRBV6-1 and TRBJ1-6; tentatively, D is TRBD1 (5 bases). Germline V lookup: CDR1 MNHNS, CDR2 SASEGT. Trimming removed 11 bases from V and 7 bases from J, with 18 bases in between. The CDR3 loop spans 14 amino acids. CDR3 DNA: TGTGCCTCCCACCATGGGGAGGGGAATTCACCCCTCCACTTT. Translating gives CASHHGEGNSPLHF.

A few counts support this clonotype. This chain uses TRBV20-1 with TRBJ1-5; D might be TRBD1 (6 bases). Trimming pared 5 bases from V and 2 bases from J, leaving 13 bases between. CDR1 and CDR2 (germline): DFQATT, SNEGSKA (reference sequence). The CDR3 is 14 amino acids. CDR3 coding DNA: TGCAGTGCTGGCGGGGGGGCTGGCAATCAGCCCCAGCATTTT. It is translated as CSAGGGAGNQPQHF.

The table lists this clonotype with a few counts. The chain links TRBV5-6 to TRBJ1-5, with a weak D call TRBD1 (5 bases). This CDR3 contains 13 residues. V lost 4 bases and J 5 bases, leaving 10 bases between the germline ends. Germline CDR1 SGHDT, CDR2 YYEEEE. DNA for the CDR3: TGTGCCAGCAGCCCGGGGACGGATCAGCCCCAGCATTTT. Translated: CASSPGTDQPQHF.

This clonotype has only a few counts. The V and J genes are TRBV27 and TRBJ2-1, with 11 nucleotides matching TRBD2. Losses at the gene ends were 5 bases for V and 6 bases for J; bases not matched to a gene: 6. CDR3 size: 15 residues. From germline, CDR1 is MNHEY and CDR2 SMNVEV (reference sequence). CDR3: CASSPGTSGLNEQFF. The CDR3 DNA reads TGTGCCAGCAGTCCCGGGACTAGCGGCCTCAATGAGCAGTTCTTC.

Many counts were recorded for this clonotype. The J gene is TRBJ2-1, the V gene TRBV7-9; D gene ambiguous. V lost 5 bases, J lost 5 bases, and 7 bases lay in between. Germline CDR1 reads SEHNR; CDR2 reads FQNEAQ (reference sequence). CDR3 length equals 12 residues. CDR3: CASSHLNNEQFF. The DNA of the CDR3 is TGTGCCAGCAGCCATCTGAACAATGAGCAGTTCTTC.

This chain uses TRBV5-5 with TRBJ2-1; D is undetermined. The germline V gene has CDR1 SGHKS and CDR2 YYEKEE (reference sequence). The CDR3 covers 13 residues. Trimming removed 2 bases from V and 10 bases from J, with 13 bases in between. CDR3 DNA sequence: TGTGCCAGCAGCTTCGGTGGTGGGTTGGAGCAGTTCTTC. Protein: CASSFGGGLEQFF.